This is a list of T cell receptor beta chains from one sample in a study of T-cell memory formation after mild COVID-19. TCRdb reanalysed the 5' RACE reads using MiXCR and keeps one entry per CDR3 protein. The sample has 95,000 to 120,000 distinct CDR3 sequences; about 24% are singletons. The specimen sequenced was PBMCs or a T cell subset sorted from them (not recorded which). These receptors were collected from a man younger than 35 who had mild COVID-19 (a few samples of this study predate the infection). Cell type and time point are not known. Both conserved end residues are part of each CDR3. Each record gives: CDR3 DNA, CDR3 protein, V gene, J gene, D gene, clone size. D genes are given only for firm matches. Size is omitted from some rows. Given values are once, few, many or a class for expanded clones.

TGTGCCAGCAGTTATGGGACTAGCGGGGCGGATGATGAGCAGTTCTTC,CASSYGTSGADDEQFF,TRBV6-5,TRBJ2-1,TRBD2,few
TGTGCCAGCAGTCCAACTTGGGGGGGGAGCTCCTATAATTCACCCCTCCACTTT,CASSPTWGGSSYNSPLHF,TRBV12-3/TRBV12-4,TRBJ1-6,-,-
TGCAGCGTTGAGACAGGGAATTCAGCTGAAGCTTTCTTT,CSVETGNSAEAFF,TRBV29-1,TRBJ1-1,TRBD1,many
TGTGCCAGTAGCCGAGACACAGATACGCAGTATTTT,CASSRDTDTQYF,TRBV19,TRBJ2-3,-,few
TGCGCCAGCAGCCAAGACAGGGGGCTCTACGTTGAGCAGTTCTTC,CASSQDRGLYVEQFF,TRBV4-3,TRBJ2-1,TRBD1,few
TGTGCCAGCAGCCCCACTGGCTACGAGCAGTACTTC,CASSPTGYEQYF,TRBV7-2,TRBJ2-7,-,-
TGTGCCAGCAGTTACATGCCTAGCGCTCCTCCCGATGAGCAGTTCTTC,CASSYMPSAPPDEQFF,TRBV6-2/TRBV6-3,TRBJ2-1,-,once
TGTGCCAGCAGCAAAAGGCAGACAGATACGCAGTATTTT,CASSKRQTDTQYF,TRBV7-9,TRBJ2-3,-,-
TGTGCCAGCAGCCCAGGGGGGGCTAACTATGGCTACACCTTC,CASSPGGANYGYTF,TRBV11-2,TRBJ1-2,TRBD1,-
TGTGCCAGCAGCTCCATAAGCACAGATACGCAGTATTTT,CASSSISTDTQYF,TRBV7-9,TRBJ2-3,-,few